Listed below are T cell receptor beta chains from one sample, sequenced in a study of cytomegalovirus exposure and HLA in healthy donors. Clones were sequenced by immunoSEQ multiplex PCR, and TCRdb holds only the in-frame ones, with some missing. Of about 83,000 clones listed, roughly 95% are singletons. Material: PBMCs. These receptors originate from a young woman in good health and CMV-seronegative. Each CDR3 is given with its conserved first and last residue. D genes are given only for firm matches. Expanded clones are given a class, and other clones once, few, many or no size at all.

>TRBD1|NA|TRBJ2-1|TRBV6-1
CASSEGQGAPGQFF
TGTGCCAGCAGTGAAGGACAGGGGGCCCCCGGGCAGTTCTTC
>NA|NA|TRBJ2-6|TRBV30
CAWSVAPQVAGANVLTF
TGTGCCTGGAGTGTAGCCCCCCAAGTGGCTGGGGCCAACGTCCTGACTTTC
>TRBD1|NA|TRBJ2-4|TRBV5-1
CASSLGTGENIQYF
TGCGCTAGCAGCTTGGGGACAGGTGAGAACATTCAGTACTTC
>NA|NA|TRBJ2-5|TRBV18
CASSPGHQETQYF
TGTGCCAGCTCACCGGGACATCAAGAGACCCAGTACTTC
>NA|NA|TRBJ2-5|TRBV6-5
CASFRGGAPLEAQYF
TGTGCCAGCTTCCGTGGGGGGGCCCCTCTCGAGGCCCAGTACTTC
>NA|NA|TRBJ2-3|TRBV10-3
CAISEVTVADTQYF
TGTGCCATCAGTGAGGTTACAGTCGCAGATACGCAGTATTTT
>TRBD1|NA|TRBJ1-4|TRBV7-2
CASSPRQGGNEKLFF
TGTGCCAGCAGCCCCAGACAGGGAGGAAATGAAAAACTGTTTTTT
>TRBD2|NA|TRBJ2-2|TRBV7-9
CASSLGRGTGELFF
TGTGCCAGCAGCTTAGGGCGGGGGACCGGGGAGCTGTTTTTT
>NA|NA|TRBJ1-1|TRBV2
CASSPGMNTEAFF
TGTGCCAGCTCCCCAGGGATGAACACTGAAGCTTTCTTT
>TRBD1|NA|TRBJ1-2|TRBV6-1
CASYEGGTGGDYGYTF
TGTGCCAGCTATGAAGGGGGGACAGGGGGCGACTATGGCTACACCTTC
>TRBD1|once|TRBJ2-7|TRBV11-2
CASSLQLAGGLYEQYF
TGTGCCAGCAGCTTACAATTGGCAGGGGGCCTCTACGAGCAGTACTTC
>NA|NA|TRBJ2-5|TRBV9
CASSVGIGTSRETQYF
TGTGCCAGCAGCGTAGGAATTGGTACCTCGAGAGAGACCCAGTACTTC
>NA|once|TRBJ2-1|TRBV6-6
CASSYAGASSEQFF
TGTGCCAGCAGTTACGCTGGGGCTAGTAGTGAGCAGTTCTTC